The rows below give T cell receptor beta chains drawn from one sample of a study of OX40 agonist ivuxolimab in advanced cancers. The protocol was immunoSEQ multiplex PCR, while the TCRdb copy is restricted to in-frame clones and leaves out a portion. The sample lists tens of thousands of clones; around 92% were seen once. The sample was CD4+ or CD8+ T cells sorted from blood, taken in a trial of the OX40 agonist ivuxolimab. The receptors originated from an adult with an advanced solid tumor such as melanoma, head and neck, liver or kidney cancer. CDR3s include the opening cysteine and the closing phenylalanine or tryptophan.

16	TRBV9	TRBJ2-1	CASSVDLREDPNEQFF
16	TRBV9	TRBJ2-3	CASSVTGRGATDTQYF
12	TRBV7-9	TRBJ1-4	CASSLGGEKLFF
13	TRBV6-6	TRBJ1-2	CASSYDGGYGYTF
17	TRBV29-1	TRBJ1-1	CSVEEPKPGHGNTEAFF
16	TRBV30	TRBJ1-4	CAWIGRGRRTNEKLFF
15	TRBV29-1	TRBJ2-7	CSVGGTGSVSYEQYF
17	TRBV7-7	TRBJ2-1	CASSLRVYRTGYNEQFF
12	TRBV5-5	TRBJ1-5	CASSEGNQPQHF
15	TRBV4-1	TRBJ2-4	CASSQDDRSKNIQYF
15	TRBV4-1	TRBJ2-2	CASSQVWGAAGELFF
14	TRBV6-5	TRBJ2-3	CASSERTYTDTQYF
15	TRBV28	TRBJ2-1	CASGISGSLIDEQFF
15	TRBV4-3	TRBJ2-1	CASSQETLRYNEQFF
15	TRBV19	TRBJ2-1	CASSMDLNSYNEQFF
16	TRBV5-1	TRBJ2-1	CASSLGGGRGHNEQFF
14	TRBV28	TRBJ2-7	CASSSGTNLYEQYF
16	TRBV11-2	TRBJ2-7	CASSLGKFSAAYEQYF